This T cell receptor (beta chain) was documented in a study of cytomegalovirus exposure and HLA in healthy donors. Study-wide results and limits: Association of a missense DCLRE1C variant with TCR beta V- and J-gene trimming was reported in a later analysis. The CMV antigen specificity of a few CMV-associated chains was confirmed through in vitro analysis.

About this clone: What it recognizes is unknown.

Amplification used 60 Vbeta primers and 13 Jbeta primers. Measured with immunoSEQ multiplex PCR; TCRdb has only the in-frame clones, and not every one. The sample has around 130,000 clones, over 70% seen once. Germline V lookup: CDR1 MNHGY, CDR2 SAAAGT. This CDR3 has 16 residues. Trimming shortened V by 2 bases and J by 5 bases, and 13 bases separated the two germline ends. This clonotype originated in a woman in her fifties or sixties in good health and CMV-seropositive. Sequencing was carried out using PBMCs. The J gene is TRBJ1-6, the V gene TRBV6-8; D not resolved. The CDR3 nucleotides are TGTGCCAGCAGTTACCCGGGATGCGGGAATAATTCACCCCTCCACTTT. Translating gives CASSYPGCGNNSPLHF.